Detailed here is one T cell receptor (beta chain). In the authors' workflow: Reference gene primer amplification in the assay estimated nucleated cell counts. Profiling relied on immunoSEQ multiplex PCR, and the TCRdb table lists in-frame clones only, not all of them. V and J calls and clone size are copied from that table; D and trimming were computed from the DNA. There are about 210,000 clones in the sample; around nine tenths occur only once, and 4% to 5.5% lies in the top ten. Trimming cost V 5 bases and J 0 bases; bases outside gene matches: 10. The CDR3 covers 18 residues. Germline loops: CDR1 SGHVT, CDR2 SQSDAQ. This specimen comes from a study of blood T cell repertoires in COVID-19. Turning to the study itself: Italy, Spain and the United States were the sources of the convalescent and acute COVID-19 samples.

The source of this sequence is a woman in her 40s with acute or convalescent COVID-19. Sequencing was done on a sample of peripheral blood. V and J are TRBV7-4 and TRBJ1-6; 7 bases are shared with TRBD1. The CDR3: CASSPRTGNSSYNSPLHF. The CDR3, as DNA: TGTGCCAGCAGCCCAAGGACAGGAAATAGCTCCTATAATTCACCCCTCCACTTT.